The sequence of this TCR beta chain was determined in a study of blood T cell repertoires in COVID-19. Study-level information: The analysed material was cDNA or gDNA that came from T cells, B-cell-depleted T cells, or PBMCs.

The CDR3 covers 13 residues. V was shortened by 6 bases and J by 8 bases, with 17 bases between the two germline ends. This clone was found once. Under the authors' procedure: Amplification of reference gene primers was used by the study to estimate nucleated cell counts. Profiling relied on immunoSEQ multiplex PCR, and the TCRdb table lists in-frame clones only, not all of them. That table is the source of V, J and clone size, and D and trimming were worked out from the DNA. Among approximately 300,000 clones listed, roughly 90% were seen once. The sample taken for sequencing was peripheral blood. The rearrangement links TRBV12-3 or TRBV12-4 to TRBJ2-7, with a weak D call TRBD1 (5 bases). The receptor was isolated from a woman between 50 and 59 years old with active or convalescent COVID-19. CDR3 DNA: TGTGCCAGCAGCCCCGGACACCGCTCGCAGCAGTACTTC. Translation gives CASSPGHRSQQYF.